A single sample is the source of the 27 T cell receptor beta chains below, sequenced in a study of identical twins. TCRdb ran MiXCR on the 5' RACE reads and lists one entry per CDR3 protein. Found here are 700,000 or so distinct CDR3 sequences, 21% of them singletons; the top ten hold about 4.3%. The same data also contributed to another study, on T cells expressing NK-cell markers.

Sample: PBMCs. Receptor source: a woman in her late teens or twenties in good health.

This clonotype came up many times. The chain employs TRBV7-8 and TRBJ1-3; 7 nucleotides match TRBD1. The CDR3 sequence is 16 residues long. J gave up 7 bases and V 5 bases, and 14 bases lay outside the gene matches. The germline CDR1 and CDR2 sequences are SGHVS and FQNEAQ. In DNA, the CDR3 is TGTGCCAGCAGCCGCACAAATTACAGGGGTGGGAACACCATATATTTT. Protein: CASSRTNYRGGNTIYF.

This clonotype showed up just a few times. The chain carries TRBV10-3 and TRBJ2-1; 9 bases line up with TRBD2. The CDR3 loop spans 14 amino acids. Germline assignment: CDR1 ENHRY and CDR2 SYGVKD. J was trimmed by 3 bases and V by 8 bases; bases with no gene match: 5. CDR3 coding DNA: TGTGCCATCGGCGGGGGGGGGCACTACAATGAGCAGTTCTTC. Translated, it gives CAIGGGGHYNEQFF.

This clonotype has only a few counts. The rearrangement joins TRBV20-1 to TRBJ2-7; 9 bases align to TRBD1. The CDR3 totals 14 residues. Germline assignment: CDR1 DFQATT and CDR2 SNEGSKA (reference sequence). J gave up 5 bases and V 4 bases, and 9 bases lay outside the gene matches. CDR3 bases: TGCAGTGCTATCTCCGGGACAGGGTCCCACGAGCAGTACTTC. It specifies CSAISGTGSHEQYF.

V is TRBV27 and J is TRBJ2-7; D is unresolved. CDR1 MNHEY and CDR2 SMNVEV come from the germline V gene (reference sequence). V dropped 6 bases and J dropped 0 bases, with 18 bases sitting between them. The CDR3 runs to 16 residues. In DNA, the CDR3 is TGTGCCAGCAGCTCCTATAAGTCTTTTAGCTCCTACGAGCAGTACTTC. The encoded protein is CASSSYKSFSSYEQYF.

The V call is TRBV6-5, the J call TRBJ2-7; D is ambiguous. Trimming cost V 2 bases and J 6 bases, with 14 bases left between them. The CDR3 has 14 amino acids. CDR1 is MNHEY and CDR2 is SVGAGI in the germline V gene. CDR3 protein: CASSYGVNEAEQYF. In nucleotides, the CDR3 is TGTGCCAGCAGTTACGGGGTAAACGAGGCCGAGCAGTACTTC.

The chain employs TRBV5-6 and TRBJ1-1; D is uncertain. The CDR3 has 13 residues. Trimming stripped 5 bases from V and 2 bases from J, with 10 bases between. Germline CDR1 and CDR2: SGHDT and YYEEEE. The CDR3 coding sequence is TGTGCCAGCAGGCGAAGGTTAAACACTGAAGCTTTCTTT. It codes for CASRRRLNTEAFF.

Here the CDR3 DNA reads TGCAGTGCAGCCCTTGACAAGGTTTTGGATGAGCAGTTCTTC. It encodes CSAALDKVLDEQFF. The chain combines TRBV20-1 with TRBJ2-1; D unclear. V was pared by 6 bases and J by 8 bases, with 20 bases between. Germline V gives CDR1 DFQATT, CDR2 SNEGSKA (reference sequence). The CDR3 length is 14 residues.

This clonotype was seen only a few times. V is TRBV29-1 and J is TRBJ2-7, with unresolved D. CDR3 length equals 11 residues. Germline CDR1 reads SQVTM; CDR2 reads ANQGSEA. Trimming cost V 6 bases and J 6 bases, with 12 bases left between them. The CDR3 here is CSVVEGREQYF. CDR3 nucleotide sequence: TGCAGCGTCGTAGAAGGCCGCGAGCAGTACTTC.

The V and J genes are TRBV7-2 and TRBJ2-7; 9 nucleotides line up with TRBD1. Germline-derived CDR1 and CDR2 are SGHTA and FQGNSA. With 5 bases clipped from V and 3 bases from J, the junction kept 8 bases outside the gene matches. CDR3 length equals 15 residues. CDR3 region: CASSLQGARDYEQYF. In DNA, the CDR3 is TGTGCCAGCAGCCTACAGGGGGCAAGAGACTACGAGCAGTACTTC.

This rearrangement joins TRBV20-1 to TRBJ2-6, with no clear D. Germline lookup yields CDR1 DFQATT and CDR2 SNEGSKA (reference sequence). Trimming shortened V by 0 bases and J by 1 base, and 10 bases separated the two germline ends. This CDR3 spans 16 amino acids. CDR3 nucleotide sequence: TGCAGTGCTAGAGATAGTCAGACTTCTGGGGCCAACGTCCTGACTTTC. Protein: CSARDSQTSGANVLTF.

The chain combines TRBV20-1 with TRBJ2-1, with 13 bases aligning to TRBD2. V shed 1 base, J shed 4 bases, and the junction held 4 bases outside the gene matches. Germline CDR1 reads DFQATT; CDR2 reads SNEGSKA (reference sequence). CDR3 size: 16 residues. CDR3 DNA: TGCAGTGCTAGAGCCCTGACTAGCGGGAGGTACAATGAGCAGTTCTTC. This encodes CSARALTSGRYNEQFF.

This clonotype was seen a handful of times. The rearrangement uses TRBV5-5 and TRBJ2-7; 8 bases fit TRBD1. CDR3 size: 12 residues. The germline V gene has CDR1 SGHKS and CDR2 YYEKEE (reference sequence). V shed 4 bases, J shed 9 bases, and the junction held 6 bases outside the gene matches. CDR3 protein: CASSLQGAWQYF. CDR3 coding DNA: TGTGCCAGCAGCCTTCAGGGGGCATGGCAGTACTTC.

In its sample, this clonotype was seen many times. V and J are TRBV7-9 and TRBJ1-1; possibly TRBD1 for D (6 bases). The CDR3 is made up of 15 amino acids. Trimming stripped 1 base from V and 0 bases from J, with 9 bases between. Per germline, CDR1 SEHNR and CDR2 FQNEAQ (reference sequence). As DNA, the CDR3 is TGTGCCAGCAGCTTAGGGCAGGGGATGAACACTGAAGCTTTCTTT. As protein: CASSLGQGMNTEAFF. The variable domain in full, with the rest retrieved from reference TRBV7-9 and TRBJ1-1, is DTGVSQNPRHKITKRGQNVTFRCDPISEHNRLYWYRQTLGQGPEFLTYFQNEAQLEKSRLLSDRFSAERPKGSFSTLEIQRTEQGDSAMYLCASSLGQGMNTEAFFGQGTRLTVV.

The chain links TRBV20-1 to TRBJ2-2, with 9 bases fitting TRBD2. Germline-derived CDR1 and CDR2 are DFQATT and SNEGSKA (reference sequence). CDR3 length: 14 residues. V was clipped by 3 bases and J by 8 bases; unmatched bases: 7. CDR3 nucleotide sequence: TGCAGTGCTAGGGTAGCGGGAGCTTTTGGGGAGCTGTTTTTT. Encoded protein: CSARVAGAFGELFF.

In its sample, this clonotype was seen many times. The V call is TRBV29-1, the J call TRBJ2-5; D is uncertain. There are 10 residues in the CDR3. Germline CDR1 reads SQVTM; CDR2 reads ANQGSEA. CDR3 nucleotides: TGCAGTGTAGCAAGGGAGACCCAGTACTTC. Encoded protein: CSVARETQYF.

This clonotype showed up just a few times. J is TRBJ2-7 and V is TRBV15; D unclear. The CDR3 extends over 13 amino acids. V lost 8 bases and J 2 bases, leaving 13 bases between the germline ends. Germline loops: CDR1 LNHNV, CDR2 YYDKDF (reference sequence). The CDR3 bases are TGTGCCACCGTGACCGGCAGCACCTACGAGCAGTACTTC. It codes for CATVTGSTYEQYF. Full variable domain (missing parts from reference TRBV15 and TRBJ2-7): DAMVIQNPRYQVTQFGKPVTLSCSQTLNHNVMYWYQQKSSQAPKLLFHYYDKDFNNEADTPDNFQSRRPNTSFCFLDIRSPGLGDTAMYLCATVTGSTYEQYFGPGTRLTVT.

This rearrangement joins TRBV12-3 or TRBV12-4 to TRBJ2-3; 14 nucleotides align to TRBD2. The CDR3 length is 16 residues. J was trimmed by 3 bases and V by 4 bases; bases with no gene match: 3. This CDR3 is CASSSGLAGETDTQYF. CDR3 in DNA: TGTGCCAGCAGTTCGGGACTAGCGGGAGAGACAGATACGCAGTATTTT.

This clonotype was seen only a few times. The rearrangement uses TRBV6-1 and TRBJ2-5, with no clear D. Trimming pared 5 bases from V and 2 bases from J, leaving 9 bases between. CDR3 length: 13 residues. Germline V lookup: CDR1 MNHNS, CDR2 SASEGT. The CDR3 spells CASSPYLQETQYF. CDR3 in DNA: TGTGCCAGCAGTCCATATTTACAAGAGACCCAGTACTTC.

Only a few counts were recorded for this clonotype. The chain recombines TRBV5-5 with TRBJ2-1; D possibly corresponds to TRBD1 (5 bases). With 4 bases removed from V and 4 bases from J, the gap between germline ends came to 9 bases. The CDR3 consists of 13 residues. CDR1 and CDR2 from the germline V gene are SGHKS and YYEKEE (reference sequence). The CDR3 region is CASSRQPYNEQFF. The CDR3 DNA is TGTGCCAGCAGCAGACAGCCTTACAATGAGCAGTTCTTC.

This rearrangement joins TRBV20-1 to TRBJ1-1; TRBD1 might be the D (6 bases). The CDR3 covers 12 residues. With 5 bases removed from V and 4 bases from J, the gap between germline ends came to 11 bases. Per germline, CDR1 DFQATT and CDR2 SNEGSKA (reference sequence). The CDR3 nucleotides are TGCAGTGCTCAGGGGAAACTCACTGAAGCTTTCTTT. Translation gives CSAQGKLTEAFF.

This clonotype appeared a few times. This rearrangement joins TRBV20-1 to TRBJ2-7; perhaps TRBD2 as D (6 bases). Per germline, CDR1 DFQATT and CDR2 SNEGSKA (reference sequence). The V and J ends lost 0 bases and 3 bases respectively, with 18 bases between them. This CDR3 has 16 residues. The CDR3 loop is CSARDHGTGKRYEQYF. CDR3 coding DNA: TGCAGTGCTAGAGATCACGGGACTGGCAAGCGCTACGAGCAGTACTTC.

This clonotype was seen a few times. This rearrangement joins TRBV7-2 to TRBJ2-2; 8 bases are shared with TRBD1. The CDR3 is 16 residues long. Germline trimming cut 4 bases from V and 10 bases from J; bases unmatched to any gene: 14. Germline V lookup: CDR1 SGHTA, CDR2 FQGNSA. The CDR3 loop is CASSSGGRGTLEELFF. CDR3 DNA sequence: TGTGCCAGCAGCTCAGGGGGCAGGGGCACGTTGGAGGAGCTGTTTTTT.

The rearrangement joins TRBV6-2 or TRBV6-3 to TRBJ2-7; no definite D call. V dropped 6 bases and J dropped 4 bases, with 16 bases sitting between them. Germline V CDR1 and CDR2: MNHEY, SVGEGT. This CDR3 is built from 14 residues. CDR3 protein: CASSPGQAPYEQYF. CDR3 DNA sequence: TGTGCCAGCAGCCCGGGCCAGGCGCCTTACGAGCAGTACTTC.

This clonotype has more than one count but fewer than ten. This rearrangement joins TRBV6-2 or TRBV6-3 to TRBJ2-1; 14 bases are shared with TRBD2. CDR3 size: 16 residues. Trimming at V came to 2 bases and at J to 5 bases, leaving 2 bases not matched to a gene. The germline V gene encodes CDR1 MNHEY and CDR2 SVGEGT. CDR3 residues: CASSYGTSGRNNEQFF. The CDR3 nucleotides are TGTGCCAGCAGTTACGGGACTAGCGGGAGAAACAATGAGCAGTTCTTC.

The chain recombines TRBV12-3 or TRBV12-4 with TRBJ2-5, with 10 nucleotides matching TRBD2. CDR3 length: 16 amino acids. V shed 4 bases and J 7 bases; nucleotides not matched to a gene: 12. CDR3 nucleotide sequence: TGTGCCAGCAGTTCCTCAGCGGGAGGGATTGTGGGGACCCAGTACTTC. It codes for CASSSSAGGIVGTQYF.

This clonotype occurred a few times. V is TRBV5-4 and J is TRBJ2-1; 9 bases agree with TRBD1. The CDR3 sequence is 16 residues long. CDR1 and CDR2 from the germline V gene are SGHNT and YYREEE (reference sequence). V gave up 4 bases and J gave up 6 bases; unmatched junction bases: 11. CDR3 protein: CASSQRIRQGGNEQFF. The CDR3 region has the DNA TGTGCCAGCAGCCAAAGGATTCGACAGGGGGGCAATGAGCAGTTCTTC. Full variable domain (remainder filled in from reference TRBV5-4 and TRBJ2-1): ETGVTQSPTHLIKTRGQQVTLRCSSQSGHNTVSWYQQALGQGPQFIFQYYREEENGRGNFPPRFSGLQFPNYSSELNVNALELDDSALYLCASSQRIRQGGNEQFFGPGTRLTVL.

Only a few counts were recorded for this clonotype. The chain is built from TRBV12-3 or TRBV12-4 and TRBJ2-7, with 8 bases lining up with TRBD1. After removal of 4 bases from V and 5 bases from J, the junction contained 7 bases not matched to a gene. The CDR3 extends over 14 amino acids. Here the CDR3 DNA reads TGTGCCAGCAGTTCCGGACAGGGATCGAACGAGCAGTACTTC. It yields the protein CASSSGQGSNEQYF.